This record looks at one T cell receptor (beta chain) sequence and its context. This entry belongs to a study of OX40 agonist ivuxolimab in advanced cancers. Study context: Subjects had a mean age of roughly 60 years, with a range of roughly 20 to 79; less than 90% were male.

Repertoires were generated with immunoSEQ multiplex PCR, while TCRdb's copy carries only in-frame clones and drops some. The sample consists of tens of thousands of clones, roughly 80% of them appearing once. The V gene end was trimmed by 0 bases and the J gene end by 7 bases; junction bases not matched to a gene: 0. The CDR3 runs to 13 residues. Per germline, CDR1 MNHNY and CDR2 SVGAGI (reference sequence). This TCR was sampled from an adult with an advanced solid tumor such as melanoma, head and neck, liver or kidney cancer. The starting material was CD4+ or CD8+ T cells sorted from blood, obtained in a trial of the OX40 agonist ivuxolimab. The chain links TRBV6-6 to TRBJ2-5, with 9 bases identical to TRBD2. CDR3: CASSYSTSGTQYF. The CDR3 DNA follows: TGTGCCAGCAGTTACTCGACTAGCGGGACCCAGTACTTC.